This TCR beta chain was sequenced for a study of shared clonotypes between healthy human individuals. Across the study: CD8 memory received one plate per donor, CD8 naive two, CD4 memory three and CD4 naive three. Overall study findings and caveats: Only blood was sampled, and tissue TCR repertoires likely differ from blood ones. Clonotype sharing among donors was thought likely to change with sequencing depth. Richness estimates generally favored naive over memory subsets.

This CDR3 is built from 16 residues. The V gene end was trimmed by 2 bases and the J gene end by 9 bases; junction bases not matched to a gene: 9. Germline CDR1 and CDR2: GTSNPN and SVGIG (reference sequence). As regards this clone: Its antigen is still unknown.

TCRdb keeps only in-frame clones here, not all; method: immunoSEQ multiplex PCR. The data show roughly 1,100,000 clones, about 70% seen once. The sequence derives from a man younger than 35 in good health. V gene TRBV30 combines with J gene TRBJ2-1; 14 bases map to TRBD2. Sequencing input: memory CD4+ T cells sorted from blood. The subset was: CD45RA-negative fraction. For the CDR3, the DNA is TGTGCCTGGAGTTCGAATCGACTAGCGGGAGGGCGTGAGCAGTTCTTC. It is translated as CAWSSNRLAGGREQFF.